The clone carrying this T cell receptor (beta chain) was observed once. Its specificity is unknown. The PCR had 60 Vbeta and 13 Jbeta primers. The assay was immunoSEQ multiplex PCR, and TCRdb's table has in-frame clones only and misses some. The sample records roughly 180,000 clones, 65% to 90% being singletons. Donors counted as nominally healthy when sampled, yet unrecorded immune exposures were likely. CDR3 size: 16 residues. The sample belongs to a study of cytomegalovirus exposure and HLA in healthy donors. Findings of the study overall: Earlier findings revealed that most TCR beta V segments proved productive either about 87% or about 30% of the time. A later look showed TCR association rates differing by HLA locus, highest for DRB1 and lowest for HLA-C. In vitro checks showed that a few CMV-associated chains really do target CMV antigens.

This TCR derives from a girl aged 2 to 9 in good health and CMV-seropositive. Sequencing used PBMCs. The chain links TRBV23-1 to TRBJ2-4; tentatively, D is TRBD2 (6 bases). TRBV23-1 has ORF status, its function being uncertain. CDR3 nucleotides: TGCGCAGCGCTACCCGGTAGTAAGGGAGGCAAAAACATTCAGTACTTC. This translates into CAALPGSKGGKNIQYF.